A selection of T cell receptor beta chains follows, all from one sample in a study of T-cell memory formation after mild COVID-19. In TCRdb, the 5' RACE reads were re-called with MiXCR into one record per CDR3 protein. The sample consists of about 13,000 distinct CDR3 sequences, 16% of them appearing once. Sample: PBMCs or a T cell subset sorted from them (not recorded which). The origin of the receptors is a man aged 18-30 years who had mild COVID-19 (a few samples of this study predate the infection). Cell type and time point are not known. Both conserved end residues are trimmed from each CDR3. Fields, in order: V gene, J gene, D gene, clone size, CDR3 protein. D genes are given only for firm matches. Size is stated for part of the rows, as once, few or many counts, or as a class when the clone is expanded.

TRBV7-2,TRBJ1-4,.,many,ASSPQRTSNEKLF
TRBV6-2/TRBV6-3,TRBJ2-5,.,few,ASSYSLDRGRLAGFAETQY
TRBV7-6,TRBJ2-5,TRBD2,.,ASSPRLAGGRETQY
TRBV5-6,TRBJ2-1,.,.,ASSLAGSNEQF
TRBV13,TRBJ2-7,.,many,ASSLGRAEGQY
TRBV7-9,TRBJ2-3,TRBD1,many,ASGRSGQIISTDTQY
TRBV3-2,TRBJ1-4,.,.,ASSQTDKREKLF
TRBV1,TRBJ1-2,.,few,TSSRGRGRENYGYT
TRBV20-1,TRBJ2-3,TRBD1,.,SEQGAGDTQY
TRBV7-9,TRBJ1-6,TRBD1,few,ASSQIAPGTGTDSPLH
TRBV3-1,TRBJ2-1,.,many,ASSLEFEGGWYNEQF
TRBV4-1,TRBJ1-2,.,few,ASSQVRAIFYGYT
TRBV2,TRBJ2-2,.,few,ASSEEASKNTGELF
TRBV20-1,TRBJ2-5,TRBD2,many,SARDSGSVHWETQY
TRBV25-1,TRBJ2-4,.,.,ASSVGGADIQY
TRBV20-1,TRBJ2-3,TRBD2,many,SAREGLAGDTQY
TRBV6-4,TRBJ2-2,.,many,ASSPQGSTGELF
TRBV7-3,TRBJ2-1,.,few,ASSPDSFNEQF
TRBV7-9,TRBJ2-5,.,few,ASSLVGEWTQY
TRBV9,TRBJ2-3,TRBD2,.,ASNLGAGYTDTQY
TRBV11-2,TRBJ2-7,.,few,ASSQTEAYEQY
TRBV4-3,TRBJ2-5,.,many,ASSQTWGQIQYQETQY
TRBV9,TRBJ2-1,.,medium-sized,ASTPGGRYNEQF
TRBV23-1,TRBJ2-1,TRBD1,many,ASPGTALYNEQF
TRBV4-3,TRBJ2-2,TRBD2,many,ASSQLGLALTGELF
TRBV4-2,TRBJ1-1,.,many,ASSDLEFEAF
TRBV5-1,TRBJ2-3,TRBD2,many,ASSFVASGADTQY
TRBV7-2,TRBJ1-4,.,many,ASSFWGGLTNEKLF
TRBV4-3,TRBJ1-4,.,many,ASSQDLRGFNEKLF
TRBV11-1,TRBJ2-1,TRBD1,many,ASSLAKYRGILGYGNEQF
TRBV27,TRBJ2-1,TRBD2,.,ASSAGTSGETPYNEQF
TRBV7-9,TRBJ1-6,.,.,ASSFATTWYNSPLH
TRBV7-9,TRBJ1-2,TRBD1,many,ASSDGQGADGYT
TRBV6-4,TRBJ2-2,TRBD2,few,ASSESGGATGELF
TRBV6-5,TRBJ1-2,.,many,ASRRPFLVRGAGGYT
TRBV7-9,TRBJ2-7,.,medium-sized,ASSPRPHEQY
TRBV6-2/TRBV6-3,TRBJ1-1,.,.,ASSYSTGEAF
TRBV20-1,TRBJ1-1,TRBD1,few,SAPERDRIYTEAF
TRBV10-3,TRBJ2-3,TRBD2,many,AISESGGGALDTQY
TRBV29-1,TRBJ1-2,TRBD1,few,SARTGNYGYT
TRBV5-4,TRBJ2-3,TRBD2,.,ASSPRLAGMRDTQY
TRBV4-1,TRBJ1-4,.,many,ASRQDPLINEKLF
TRBV12-3/TRBV12-4,TRBJ2-3,TRBD2,many,ASSFGTRLTDTQY
TRBV29-1,TRBJ2-6,.,many,SVHEVAGANVLT
TRBV9,TRBJ1-3,.,few,ASSGSRQSSGNTIY